Each of the 2 T cell receptor beta chains below was sequenced from the same sample in a study of shared clonotypes between healthy human individuals. Only in-frame clones appear in the TCRdb table, and some are missing; sequencing was by immunoSEQ multiplex PCR. The sample records 2,500,000 or so clones, under 95% being singletons. Sequencing was done on a sample of naive CD4+ T cells from PBMCs. Subset defined: CD45RA+ positively selected. The receptors were gathered from a man aged 18 to 29 in good health. Some clones in this sample may be carry-over from other donors' samples.

The V call is TRBV7-3, the J call TRBJ2-1; 7 nucleotides line up with TRBD2. V shed 3 bases, J shed 4 bases, and the junction held 6 bases outside the gene matches. Germline values: CDR1 SGHTA, CDR2 FQGTGA. The length of the CDR3 is 15 residues. The CDR3 bases are TGTGCCAGCAGCTTTATCGGCGGGAGTTACAATGAGCAGTTCTTC. It translates to CASSFIGGSYNEQFF.

This chain links TRBV6-6 with TRBJ2-3, with 9 bases lining up with TRBD2. V dropped 7 bases and J dropped 10; count of bases not matched to a gene: 12. Germline CDR1 reads MNHNY; CDR2 reads SVGAGI (reference sequence). CDR3 size: 14 residues. CDR3 loop: CASTTAGGRHSQYF. Here the CDR3 DNA reads TGTGCCAGCACAACAGCGGGAGGCCGTCATTCGCAGTATTTT.